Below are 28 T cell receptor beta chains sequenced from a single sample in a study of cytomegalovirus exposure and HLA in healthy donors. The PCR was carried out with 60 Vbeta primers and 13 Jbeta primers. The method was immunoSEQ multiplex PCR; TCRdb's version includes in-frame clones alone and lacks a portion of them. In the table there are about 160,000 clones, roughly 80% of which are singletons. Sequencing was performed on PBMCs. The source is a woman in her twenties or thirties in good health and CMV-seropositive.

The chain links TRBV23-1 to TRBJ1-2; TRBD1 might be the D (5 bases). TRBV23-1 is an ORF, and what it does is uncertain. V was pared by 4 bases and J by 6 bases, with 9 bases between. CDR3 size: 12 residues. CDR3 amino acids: CASSPGGDGYTF. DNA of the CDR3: TGCGCCAGCAGTCCGGGGGGAGATGGCTACACCTTC.

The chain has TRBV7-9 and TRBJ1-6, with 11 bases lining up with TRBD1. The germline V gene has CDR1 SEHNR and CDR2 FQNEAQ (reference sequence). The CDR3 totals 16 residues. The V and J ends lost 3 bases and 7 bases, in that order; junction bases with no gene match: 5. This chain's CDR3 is CASSLAGQGGNSPLHF. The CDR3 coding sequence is TGTGCCAGCAGCTTGGCGGGACAGGGGGGAAATTCACCCCTCCACTTT.

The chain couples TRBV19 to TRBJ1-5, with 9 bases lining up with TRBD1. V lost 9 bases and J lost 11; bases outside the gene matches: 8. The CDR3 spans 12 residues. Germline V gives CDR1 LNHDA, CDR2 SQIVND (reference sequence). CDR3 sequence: CASRQGGTAQHF. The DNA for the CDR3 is TGTGCCAGCCGACAGGGGGGGACGGCCCAGCATTTT.

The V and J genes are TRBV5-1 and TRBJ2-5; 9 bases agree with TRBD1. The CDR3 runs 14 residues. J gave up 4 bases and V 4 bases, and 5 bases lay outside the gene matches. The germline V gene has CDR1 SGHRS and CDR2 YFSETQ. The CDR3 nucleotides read TGCGCCAGCAGCGAGGGACAGGGTGGAGAGACCCAGTACTTC. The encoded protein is CASSEGQGGETQYF. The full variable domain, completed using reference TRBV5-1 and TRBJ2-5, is KAGVTQTPRYLIKTRGQQVTLSCSPISGHRSVSWYQQTPGQGLQFLFEYFSETQRNKGNFPGRFSGRQFSNSRSEMNVSTLELGDSALYLCASSEGQGGETQYFGPGTRLLVL.

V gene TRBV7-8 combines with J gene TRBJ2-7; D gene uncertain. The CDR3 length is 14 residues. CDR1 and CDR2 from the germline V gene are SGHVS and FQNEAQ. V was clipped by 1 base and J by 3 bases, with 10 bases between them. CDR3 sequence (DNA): TGTGCCAGCAGCTTAGGTTACAGAAACTACGAGCAGTACTTC. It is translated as CASSLGYRNYEQYF.

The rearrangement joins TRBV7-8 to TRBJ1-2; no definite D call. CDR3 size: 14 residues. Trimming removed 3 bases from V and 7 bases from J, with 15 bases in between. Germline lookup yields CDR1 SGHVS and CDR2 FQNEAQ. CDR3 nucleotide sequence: TGTGCCAGCAGCTTCACGCTTATGCGGGGTGGCTACACCTTC. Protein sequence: CASSFTLMRGGYTF. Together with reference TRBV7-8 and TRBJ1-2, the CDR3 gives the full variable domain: GAGVSQSPRYKVAKRGQDVALRCDPISGHVSLFWYQQALGQGPEFLTYFQNEAQLDKSGLPSDRFFAERPEGSVSTLKIQRTQQEDSAVYLCASSFTLMRGGYTFGSGTRLTVV.

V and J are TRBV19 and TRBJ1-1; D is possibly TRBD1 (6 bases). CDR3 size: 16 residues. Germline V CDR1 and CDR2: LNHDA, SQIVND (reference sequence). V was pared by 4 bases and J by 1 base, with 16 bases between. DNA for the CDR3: TGTGCCAGTAGTAGCCACGGGGGGCTCGAGAACACTGAAGCTTTCTTT. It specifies CASSSHGGLENTEAFF.

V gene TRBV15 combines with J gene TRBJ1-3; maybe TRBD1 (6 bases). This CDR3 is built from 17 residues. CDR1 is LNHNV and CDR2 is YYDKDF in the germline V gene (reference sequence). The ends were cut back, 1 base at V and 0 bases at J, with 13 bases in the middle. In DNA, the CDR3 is TGTGCCACCAGCAGAGGAGCAGGGGCTAACTCTGGAAACACCATATATTTT. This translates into CATSRGAGANSGNTIYF.

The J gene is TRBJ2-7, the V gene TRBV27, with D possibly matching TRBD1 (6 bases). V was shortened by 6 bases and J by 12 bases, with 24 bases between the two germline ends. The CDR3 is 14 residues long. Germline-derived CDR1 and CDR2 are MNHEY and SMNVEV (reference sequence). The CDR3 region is CASSPFRTAPGLYF. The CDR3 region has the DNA TGTGCCAGCAGCCCCTTCCGGACAGCTCCTGGGCTGTACTTC.

The CDR3 DNA reads as TGTGCCAGCAGCAGGCCCGGGGGGGAGGTCGAGCAGTACTTC. This sequence encodes CASSRPGGEVEQYF. The chain combines TRBV5-6 with TRBJ2-5, with 8 bases lining up with TRBD2. The end of the DNA is better explained by TRBJ2-7, so the J call may be wrong. This CDR3 contains 14 residues. Germline V gives CDR1 SGHDT, CDR2 YYEEEE.

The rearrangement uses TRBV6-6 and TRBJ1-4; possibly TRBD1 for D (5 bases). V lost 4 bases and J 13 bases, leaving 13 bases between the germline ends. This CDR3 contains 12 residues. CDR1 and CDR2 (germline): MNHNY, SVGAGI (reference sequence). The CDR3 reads CASSSLDTGLFF. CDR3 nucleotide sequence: TGTGCCAGCAGTTCGCTGGACACGGGACTGTTTTTT.

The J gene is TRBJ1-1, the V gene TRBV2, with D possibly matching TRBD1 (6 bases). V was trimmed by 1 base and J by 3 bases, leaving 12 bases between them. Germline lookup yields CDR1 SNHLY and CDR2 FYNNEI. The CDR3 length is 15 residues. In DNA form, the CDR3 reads TGTGCCAGCAGTGAAGAACGGGGGGCCGACACTGAAGCTTTCTTT. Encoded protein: CASSEERGADTEAFF.

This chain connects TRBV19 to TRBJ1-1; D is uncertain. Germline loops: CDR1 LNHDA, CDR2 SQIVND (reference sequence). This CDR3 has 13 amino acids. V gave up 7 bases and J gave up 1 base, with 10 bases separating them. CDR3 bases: TGTGCCAGTAATCGGGAGCGGAACACTGAAGCTTTCTTT. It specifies CASNRERNTEAFF.

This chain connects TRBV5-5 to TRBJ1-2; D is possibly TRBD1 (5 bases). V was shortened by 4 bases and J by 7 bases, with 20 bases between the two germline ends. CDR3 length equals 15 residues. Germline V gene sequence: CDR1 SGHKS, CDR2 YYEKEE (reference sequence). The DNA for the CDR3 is TGTGCCAGCAGCGAAGATAAAGGGGACTTCGTTGGCTACACCTTC. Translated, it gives CASSEDKGDFVGYTF.

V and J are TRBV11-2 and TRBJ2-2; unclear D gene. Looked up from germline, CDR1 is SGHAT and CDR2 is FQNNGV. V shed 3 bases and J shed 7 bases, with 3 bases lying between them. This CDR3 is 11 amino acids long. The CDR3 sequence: CASSFIGELFF. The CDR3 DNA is TGTGCCAGCAGCTTTATCGGGGAGCTGTTTTTT.

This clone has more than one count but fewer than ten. Written as DNA, the CDR3 is TGTGCCAGCAGCTCCGTCAGGACCTACGAGCAGTACTTC. Translation gives CASSSVRTYEQYF. The chain recombines TRBV11-2 with TRBJ2-7; D gene unclear. Germline values: CDR1 SGHAT, CDR2 FQNNGV. Deletions cut 4 bases from V and 2 bases from J, with 9 bases between. This CDR3 contains 13 residues. Together with reference TRBV11-2 and TRBJ2-7, the CDR3 gives the full variable domain: EAGVAQSPRYKIIEKRQSVAFWCNPISGHATLYWYQQILGQGPKLLIQFQNNGVVDDSQLPKDRFSAERLKGVDSTLKIQPAKLEDSAVYLCASSSVRTYEQYFGPGTRLTVT.

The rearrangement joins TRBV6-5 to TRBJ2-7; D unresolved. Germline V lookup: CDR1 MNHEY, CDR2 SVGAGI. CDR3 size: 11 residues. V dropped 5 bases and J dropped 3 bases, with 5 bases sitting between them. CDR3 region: CASSLNYEQYF. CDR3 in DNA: TGTGCCAGCAGTCTTAACTACGAGCAGTACTTC.

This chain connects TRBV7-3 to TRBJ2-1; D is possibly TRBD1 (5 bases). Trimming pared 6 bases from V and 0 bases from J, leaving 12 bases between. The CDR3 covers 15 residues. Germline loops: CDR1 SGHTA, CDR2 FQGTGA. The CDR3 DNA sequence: TGTGCCAGCAGTCTTGACAGAGGCTCCTACAATGAGCAGTTCTTC. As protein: CASSLDRGSYNEQFF.

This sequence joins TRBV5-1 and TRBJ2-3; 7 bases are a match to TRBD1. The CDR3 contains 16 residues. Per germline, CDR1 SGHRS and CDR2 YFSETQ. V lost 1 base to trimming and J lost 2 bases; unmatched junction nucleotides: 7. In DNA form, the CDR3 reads TGCGCCAGCAGCTTGCCCACAGGGGCCTTCACAGATACGCAGTATTTT. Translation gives CASSLPTGAFTDTQYF.

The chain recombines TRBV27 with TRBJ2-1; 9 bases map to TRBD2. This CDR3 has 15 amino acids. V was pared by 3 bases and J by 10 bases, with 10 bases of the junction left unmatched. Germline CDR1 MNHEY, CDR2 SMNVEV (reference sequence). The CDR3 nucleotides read TGTGCCAGCAGTTTTTTAGCGGGGGCTACCGGGGAGCAGTTCTTC. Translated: CASSFLAGATGEQFF.

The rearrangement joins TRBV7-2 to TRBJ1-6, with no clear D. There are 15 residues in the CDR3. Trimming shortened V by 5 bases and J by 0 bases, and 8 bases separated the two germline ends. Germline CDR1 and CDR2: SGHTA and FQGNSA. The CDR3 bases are TGTGCCAGCAGCGAGCGTAGCTCCTATAATTCACCCCTCCACTTT. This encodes CASSERSSYNSPLHF.

The CDR3 DNA is TGTGCCAGCAGCGTTGAGGGGGTAGGTCAGCCCCAGCATTTT. Its protein product is CASSVEGVGQPQHF. The chain recombines TRBV2 with TRBJ1-5, with a possible D match to TRBD1 (6 bases). This CDR3 has 14 amino acids. In germline, CDR1 is SNHLY, CDR2 FYNNEI. V dropped 6 bases and J dropped 6 bases, with 15 bases sitting between them.

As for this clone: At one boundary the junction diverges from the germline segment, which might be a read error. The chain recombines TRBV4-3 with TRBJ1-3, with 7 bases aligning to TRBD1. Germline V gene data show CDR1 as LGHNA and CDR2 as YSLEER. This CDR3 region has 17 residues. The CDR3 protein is CVSSQWTGSSSGNTIYF. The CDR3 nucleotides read TGCGTCAGCAGCCAGTGGACAGGATCGAGCTCTGGAAACACCATATATTTT.

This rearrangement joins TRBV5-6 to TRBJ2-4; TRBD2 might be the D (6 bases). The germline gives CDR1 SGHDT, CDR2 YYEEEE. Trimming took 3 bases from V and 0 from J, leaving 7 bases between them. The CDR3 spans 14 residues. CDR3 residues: CASSSGLAKNIQYF. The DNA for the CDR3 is TGTGCCAGCAGCTCGGGACTAGCCAAAAACATTCAGTACTTC.

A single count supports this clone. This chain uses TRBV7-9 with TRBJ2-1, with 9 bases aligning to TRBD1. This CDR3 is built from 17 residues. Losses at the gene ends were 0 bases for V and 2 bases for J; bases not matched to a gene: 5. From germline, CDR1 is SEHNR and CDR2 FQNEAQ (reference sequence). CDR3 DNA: TGTGCCAGCAGCTTAGCTCGGGGACAGGGTACCTACAATGAGCAGTTCTTC. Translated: CASSLARGQGTYNEQFF.

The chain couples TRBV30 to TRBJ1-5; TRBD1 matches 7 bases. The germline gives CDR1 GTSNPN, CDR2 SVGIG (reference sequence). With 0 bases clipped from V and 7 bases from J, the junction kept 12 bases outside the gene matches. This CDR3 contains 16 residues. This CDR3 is CAWSVRGDSRGQPQHF. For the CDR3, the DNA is TGTGCCTGGAGTGTACGAGGGGACAGTCGGGGGCAGCCCCAGCATTTT. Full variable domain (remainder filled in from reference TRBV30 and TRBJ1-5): SQTIHQWPATLVQPVGSPLSLECTVEGTSNPNLYWYRQAAGRGLQLLFYSVGIGQISSEVPQNLSASRPQDRQFILSSKKLLLSDSGFYLCAWSVRGDSRGQPQHFGDGTRLSIL.

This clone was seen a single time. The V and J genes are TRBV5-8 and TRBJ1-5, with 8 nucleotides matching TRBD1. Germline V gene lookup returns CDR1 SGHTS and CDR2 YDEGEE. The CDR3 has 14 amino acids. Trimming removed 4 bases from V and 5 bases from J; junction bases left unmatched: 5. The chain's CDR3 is CASSTQGGYQPQHF. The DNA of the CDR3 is TGTGCCAGCAGCACACAGGGGGGATATCAGCCCCAGCATTTT. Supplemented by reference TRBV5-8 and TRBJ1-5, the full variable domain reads EAGVTQSPTHLIKTRGQQATLRCSPISGHTSVYWYQQALGLGLQFLLWYDEGEERNRGNFPPRFSGRQFPNYSSELNVNALELEDSALYLCASSTQGGYQPQHFGDGTRLSIL.

This CDR3 is CASSLQGAWGNTIYF. CDR3 bases: TGTGCCAGCAGCTTACAGGGGGCATGGGGAAACACCATATATTTT. The V call is TRBV5-5, the J call TRBJ1-3, with TRBD1 matching over 9 bases. Germline CDR1 is SGHKS and CDR2 is YYEKEE (reference sequence). This CDR3 contains 15 residues. J lost 4 bases, V lost 2 bases, and 4 bases had no gene match.